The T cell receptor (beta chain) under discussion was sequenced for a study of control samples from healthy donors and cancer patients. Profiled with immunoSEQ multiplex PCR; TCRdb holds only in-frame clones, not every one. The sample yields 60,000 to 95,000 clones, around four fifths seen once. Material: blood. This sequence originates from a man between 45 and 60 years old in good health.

CDR3: CASSQVALFQQNYNEQFF. CDR3 DNA: TGCGCCAGCAGCCAAGTGGCTCTTTTTCAGCAGAACTACAATGAGCAGTTCTTC. The rearrangement joins TRBV4-3 to TRBJ2-1; D not resolved. Deletions cut 1 base from V and 3 bases from J, with 19 bases between. The CDR3 sequence is 18 residues long. Germline V CDR1 and CDR2: LGHNA, YSLEER.